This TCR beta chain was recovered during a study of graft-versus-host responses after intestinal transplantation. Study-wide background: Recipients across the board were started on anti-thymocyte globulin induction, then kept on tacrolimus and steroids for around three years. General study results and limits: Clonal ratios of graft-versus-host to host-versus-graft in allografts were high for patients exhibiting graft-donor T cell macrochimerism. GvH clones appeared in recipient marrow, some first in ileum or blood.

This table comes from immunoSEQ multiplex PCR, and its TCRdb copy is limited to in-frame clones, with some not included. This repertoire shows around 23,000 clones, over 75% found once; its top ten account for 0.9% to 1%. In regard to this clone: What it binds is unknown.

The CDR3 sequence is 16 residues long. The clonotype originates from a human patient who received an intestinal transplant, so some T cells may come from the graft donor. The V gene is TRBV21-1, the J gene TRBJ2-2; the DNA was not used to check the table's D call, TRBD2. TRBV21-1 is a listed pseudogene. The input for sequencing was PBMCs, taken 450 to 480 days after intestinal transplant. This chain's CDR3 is CASSITSGKGTGELFF. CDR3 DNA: TGTGCCAGCAGCATAACTAGCGGTAAGGGCACCGGGGAGCTGTTTTTT.